The present entry profiles one T cell receptor beta chain with its context. What it recognizes is unknown. PCR employed 60 Vbeta and 13 Jbeta primers. Measured with immunoSEQ multiplex PCR; TCRdb has only the in-frame clones, and not every one. The data contain around 200,000 clones, roughly 91% of them singletons. This entry comes from a study of cytomegalovirus exposure and HLA in healthy donors. General study points: Among the sequence variants, a highly shared cluster was likely an artifact of sequencing. A later analysis linked a missense variant in DCLRE1C to the trimming of TCR beta V and J genes.

The sequencing sample was made of PBMCs. The sequence came from a woman under 30 in good health and CMV-seronegative.

The CDR3 DNA reads TGTGCCAGCAGCACACAGGAGATCGGCACAGATACGCAGTATTTT. It encodes CASSTQEIGTDTQYF. The rearrangement links TRBV5-4 to TRBJ2-3, with D tentatively TRBD1 (5 bases). V gave up 4 bases and J gave up 1 base, with 13 bases separating them. Germline V gene sequence: CDR1 SGHNT, CDR2 YYREEE (reference sequence). CDR3 length equals 15 residues.